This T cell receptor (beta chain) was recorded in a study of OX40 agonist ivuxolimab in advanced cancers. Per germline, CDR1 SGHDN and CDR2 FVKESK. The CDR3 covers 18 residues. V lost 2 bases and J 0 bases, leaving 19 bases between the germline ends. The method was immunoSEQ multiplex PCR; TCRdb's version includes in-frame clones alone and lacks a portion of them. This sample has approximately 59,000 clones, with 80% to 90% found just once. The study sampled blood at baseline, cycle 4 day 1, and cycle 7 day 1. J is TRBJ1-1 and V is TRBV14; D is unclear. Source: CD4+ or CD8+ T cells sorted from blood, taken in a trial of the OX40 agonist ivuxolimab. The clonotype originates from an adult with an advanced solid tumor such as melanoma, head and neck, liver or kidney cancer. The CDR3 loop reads CASSQRMGFYGMNTEAFF. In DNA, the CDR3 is TGTGCCAGCAGCCAAAGGATGGGGTTTTATGGGATGAACACTGAAGCTTTCTTT.